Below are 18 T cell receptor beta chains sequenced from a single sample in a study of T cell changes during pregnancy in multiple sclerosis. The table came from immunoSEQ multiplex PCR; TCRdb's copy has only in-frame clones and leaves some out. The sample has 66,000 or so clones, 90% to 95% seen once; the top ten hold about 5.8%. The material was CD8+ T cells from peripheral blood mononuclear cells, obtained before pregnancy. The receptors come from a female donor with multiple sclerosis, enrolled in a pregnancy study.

This CDR3 is CASSLGGYEQFF. The DNA for the CDR3 is TGTGCCAGCAGCTTAGGAGGCTATGAGCAGTTCTTC. This rearrangement joins TRBV7-9 to TRBJ2-1; D uncertain. From germline, CDR1 is SEHNR and CDR2 FQNEAQ (reference sequence). V lost 1 base, J lost 8 bases, and 6 bases lay in between. This CDR3 comprises 12 residues.

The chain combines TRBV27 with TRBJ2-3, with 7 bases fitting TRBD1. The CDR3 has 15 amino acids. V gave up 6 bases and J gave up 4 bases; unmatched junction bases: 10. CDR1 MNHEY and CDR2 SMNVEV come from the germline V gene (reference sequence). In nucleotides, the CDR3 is TGTGCCAGCAGGCAGACAGGGTATAATGCAGATACGCAGTATTTT. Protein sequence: CASRQTGYNADTQYF.

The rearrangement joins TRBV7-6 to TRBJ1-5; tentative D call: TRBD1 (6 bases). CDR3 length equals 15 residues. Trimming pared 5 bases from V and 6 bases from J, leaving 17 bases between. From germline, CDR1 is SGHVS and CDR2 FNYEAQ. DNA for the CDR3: TGTGCCAGCAGCGTACACACAGGGTTGGCTCAGCCCCAGCATTTT. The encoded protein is CASSVHTGLAQPQHF.

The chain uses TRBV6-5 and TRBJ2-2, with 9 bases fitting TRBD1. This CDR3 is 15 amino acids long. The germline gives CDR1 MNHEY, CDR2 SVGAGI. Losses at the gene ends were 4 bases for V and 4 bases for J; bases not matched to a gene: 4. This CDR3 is CASSWTGVGTGELFF. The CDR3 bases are TGTGCCAGCAGTTGGACAGGGGTGGGCACCGGGGAGCTGTTTTTT.

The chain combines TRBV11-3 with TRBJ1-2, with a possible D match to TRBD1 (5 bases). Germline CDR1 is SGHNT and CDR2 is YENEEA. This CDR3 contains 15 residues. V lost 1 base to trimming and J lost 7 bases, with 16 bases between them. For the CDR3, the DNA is TGTGCCAGCAGCTTAGGCGGGGGAGGGACGGCTGGCTACACCTTC. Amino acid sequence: CASSLGGGGTAGYTF.

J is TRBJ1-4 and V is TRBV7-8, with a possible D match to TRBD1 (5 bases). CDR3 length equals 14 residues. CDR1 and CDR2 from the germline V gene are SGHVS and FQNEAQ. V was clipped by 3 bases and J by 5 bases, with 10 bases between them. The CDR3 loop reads CASSLAGMNEKLFF. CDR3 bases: TGTGCCAGCAGCTTGGCAGGGATGAATGAAAAACTGTTTTTT.

The CDR3 spells CASSIIQGENTEAFF. CDR3 nucleotide sequence: TGTGCCAGCAGCATAATACAGGGGGAGAACACTGAAGCTTTCTTT. This chain links TRBV9 with TRBJ1-1; 8 bases agree with TRBD1. Germline loops: CDR1 SGDLS, CDR2 YYNGEE. CDR3 length: 15 amino acids. The trim removed 4 bases at V and 1 base at J, leaving 6 bases unmatched.

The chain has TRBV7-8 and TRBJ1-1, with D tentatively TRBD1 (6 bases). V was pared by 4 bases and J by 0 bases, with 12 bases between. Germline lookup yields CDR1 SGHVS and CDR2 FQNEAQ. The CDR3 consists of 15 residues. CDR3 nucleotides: TGTGCCAGCAGCTGGACCAACAGGGTGAACACTGAAGCTTTCTTT. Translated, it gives CASSWTNRVNTEAFF.

The CDR3 spells CASSLGTGGGQPQHF. The CDR3 DNA reads TGTGCCAGCAGCTTGGGGACAGGCGGGGGGCAGCCCCAGCATTTT. The J gene is TRBJ1-5, the V gene TRBV5-6; TRBD1 agrees at 7 bases. The CDR3 contains 15 residues. From germline, CDR1 is SGHDT and CDR2 YYEEEE. V was clipped by 0 bases and J by 7 bases; unmatched bases: 7.

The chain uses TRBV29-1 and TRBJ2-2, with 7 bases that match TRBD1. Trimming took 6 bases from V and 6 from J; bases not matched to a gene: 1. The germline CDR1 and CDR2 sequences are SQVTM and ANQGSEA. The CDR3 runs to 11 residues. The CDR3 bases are TGCAGCGTAGACAGGGCCGGGGAGCTGTTTTTT. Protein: CSVDRAGELFF.

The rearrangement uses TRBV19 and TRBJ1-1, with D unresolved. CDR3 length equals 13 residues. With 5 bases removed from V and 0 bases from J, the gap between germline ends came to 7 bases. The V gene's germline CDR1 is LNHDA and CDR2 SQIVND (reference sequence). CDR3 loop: CASSRSLNTEAFF. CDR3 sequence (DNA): TGTGCCAGTAGTCGGTCCCTGAACACTGAAGCTTTCTTT.

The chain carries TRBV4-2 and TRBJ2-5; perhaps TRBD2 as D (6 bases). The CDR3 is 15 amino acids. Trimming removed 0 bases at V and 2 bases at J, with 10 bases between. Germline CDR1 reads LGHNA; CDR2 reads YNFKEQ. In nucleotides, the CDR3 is TGTGCCAGCAGCCAAGATCAGAGCGGGCAAGAGACCCAGTACTTC. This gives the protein CASSQDQSGQETQYF.

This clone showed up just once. This CDR3 is CASSSPGVVDDEQYF. CDR3 sequence (DNA): TGTGCCAGCAGCTCTCCCGGGGTGGTAGACGACGAGCAGTACTTC. The chain combines TRBV5-5 with TRBJ2-7, with TRBD2 as a possible D gene (5 bases). Germline V gene data show CDR1 as SGHKS and CDR2 as YYEKEE (reference sequence). Between the trimmed V and J ends, which lost 3 bases and 5 bases, there was a span of 18 bases. The CDR3 length is 15 residues.

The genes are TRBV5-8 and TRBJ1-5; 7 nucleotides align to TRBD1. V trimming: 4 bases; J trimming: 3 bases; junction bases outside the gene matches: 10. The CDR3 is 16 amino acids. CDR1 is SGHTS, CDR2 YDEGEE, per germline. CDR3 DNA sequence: TGTGCCAGCAGCCAAGGAGACAGGGCCTACAATCAGCCCCAGCATTTT. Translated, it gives CASSQGDRAYNQPQHF.

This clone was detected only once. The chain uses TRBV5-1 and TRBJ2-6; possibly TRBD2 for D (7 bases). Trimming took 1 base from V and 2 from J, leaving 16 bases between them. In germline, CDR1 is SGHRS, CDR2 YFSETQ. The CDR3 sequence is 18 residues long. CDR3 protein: CASSLLGGGLAGANVLTF. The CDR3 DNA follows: TGCGCCAGCAGCTTGTTAGGGGGGGGTCTAGCTGGGGCCAACGTCCTGACTTTC.

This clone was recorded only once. This CDR3 is CASSIDAENYGYTF. In DNA form, the CDR3 reads TGTGCCAGTAGTATAGATGCGGAGAACTATGGCTACACCTTC. This chain connects TRBV19 to TRBJ1-2; D call uncertain. Trimming left V 0 bases short and J 2 bases short, with 7 bases between. The CDR3 has 14 amino acids. Germline values: CDR1 LNHDA, CDR2 SQIVND (reference sequence).

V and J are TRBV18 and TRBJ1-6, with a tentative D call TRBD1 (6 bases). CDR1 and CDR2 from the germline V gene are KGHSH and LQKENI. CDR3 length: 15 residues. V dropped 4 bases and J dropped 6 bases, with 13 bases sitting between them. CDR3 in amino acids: CASSQEDSPNSPLHF. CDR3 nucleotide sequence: TGTGCCAGCTCACAAGAGGACAGTCCTAATTCACCCCTCCACTTT.

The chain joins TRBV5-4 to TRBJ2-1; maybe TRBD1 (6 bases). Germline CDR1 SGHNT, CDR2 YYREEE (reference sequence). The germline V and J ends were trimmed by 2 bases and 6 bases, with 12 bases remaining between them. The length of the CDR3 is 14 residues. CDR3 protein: CASSFLGATNEQFF. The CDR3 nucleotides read TGTGCCAGCAGCTTCTTGGGGGCCACCAATGAGCAGTTCTTC. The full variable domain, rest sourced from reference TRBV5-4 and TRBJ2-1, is ETGVTQSPTHLIKTRGQQVTLRCSSQSGHNTVSWYQQALGQGPQFIFQYYREEENGRGNFPPRFSGLQFPNYSSELNVNALELDDSALYLCASSFLGATNEQFFGPGTRLTVL.